One sample yielded the 20 T cell receptor beta chains listed below, sequenced in a study of Graves' ophthalmopathy and Graves' hyperthyroidism. Using RNA transcripts, the TCR beta CDR3 regions were amplified. The first round was an RT-PCR with HTBI primers, and the second round was a multiplex PCR. TCRdb processed the multiplex PCR reads anew with MiXCR; each CDR3 protein has one entry. The sample contains about 700,000 distinct CDR3 sequences, roughly two fifths of which appear only once. Sequencing was carried out using peripheral blood. These receptors all stem from an adult man with Graves' ophthalmopathy.

V and J are TRBV29-1 and TRBJ1-1; D ambiguous. Trimming stripped 5 bases from V and 10 bases from J, with 8 bases between. The CDR3 has 9 amino acids. Germline V lookup: CDR1 SQVTM, CDR2 ANQGSEA. The CDR3 loop reads CSVPSGAFF. DNA of the CDR3: TGCAGCGTTCCCAGTGGAGCTTTCTTT. Filled out from reference TRBV29-1 and TRBJ1-1, the complete variable domain reads SAVISQKPSRDICQRGTSLTIQCQVDSQVTMMFWYRQQPGQSLTLIATANQGSEATYESGFVIDKFPISRPNLTFSTLTVSNMSPEDSSIYLCSVPSGAFFGQGTRLTVV.

The J gene is TRBJ1-4, the V gene TRBV5-1; D gene ambiguous. The ends were cut back, 3 bases at V and 6 bases at J, with 9 bases in the middle. Germline V CDR1 and CDR2: SGHRS, YFSETQ. This CDR3 spans 13 amino acids. The CDR3 loop is CASSSAPDEKLFF. The CDR3 DNA reads as TGCGCCAGCAGCTCGGCTCCGGATGAAAAACTGTTTTTT.

This clonotype was seen ten or more times. V gene TRBV2 combines with J gene TRBJ2-5; TRBD2 might be the D (6 bases). The CDR3 totals 13 residues. V was shortened by 10 bases and J by 4 bases, with 16 bases between the two germline ends. CDR1 SNHLY and CDR2 FYNNEI come from the germline V gene. The CDR3 DNA sequence: TGTGCCAACGGGACCACCGGGGGAGAGACCCAGTACTTC. Amino acid sequence: CANGTTGGETQYF.

Turning to this clonotype: One junction end disagrees with the germline gene, perhaps due to a read error. The V call is TRBV5-4, the J call TRBJ2-5, with 10 bases lining up with TRBD2. CDR3 length equals 15 residues. Germline V gene sequence: CDR1 SGHNT, CDR2 YYREEE (reference sequence). The CDR3 region is CASSQRLAGGEIQYF. Written as DNA, the CDR3 is TGCGCCAGCAGCCAACGACTAGCGGGCGGAGAGATCCAGTACTTC. Based on the CDR3 plus reference TRBV5-4 and TRBJ2-5, the full variable domain is ETGVTQSPTHLIKTRGQQVTLRCSSQSGHNTVSWYQQALGQGPQFIFQYYREEENGRGNFPPRFSGLQFPNYSSELNVNALELDDSALYLCASSQRLAGGEIQYFGPGTRLLVL.

This clonotype was recorded many times. The chain uses TRBV29-1 and TRBJ2-7, with D possibly being TRBD1 (6 bases). The germline V gene encodes CDR1 SQVTM and CDR2 ANQGSEA. Trimming removed 4 bases at V and 3 bases at J, with 19 bases between. The CDR3 is 15 residues long. CDR3 DNA: TGCAGCGTTGGGGGAACAGGGAATCGAATCTACGAGCAGTACTTC. Encoded protein: CSVGGTGNRIYEQYF.

As regards this clonotype: The conserved phenylalanine or tryptophan is not found at the CDR3 terminus, so this likely reflects a read error. Because the CDR3's place on the DNA is in doubt, the DNA is left out and the CDR3 is given as listed by TCRdb. The chain recombines TRBV15 with TRBJ2-6; TRBD2, the table's D call, was not compared with the DNA. Per the germline V gene, CDR1 is LNHNV and CDR2 is YYDKDF (reference sequence). Inclusive of both ends, the CDR3 amounts to 9 amino acids. This CDR3 is CATSRDLAS.

This clonotype was counted many times. J is TRBJ1-6 and V is TRBV7-2; a weak D match, TRBD1 (5 bases). The CDR3 extends over 13 amino acids. CDR1 SGHTA and CDR2 FQGNSA come from the germline V gene. Between the trimmed V and J ends, which lost 5 bases and 9 bases, there was a span of 11 bases. For the CDR3, the DNA is TGTGCCAGCAGCCCTGCGGGGCTTTCACCCCTCCACTTT. It encodes CASSPAGLSPLHF. Using reference TRBV7-2 and TRBJ1-6 for the parts outside the CDR3, the full variable domain is GAGVSQSPSNKVTEKGKDVELRCDPISGHTALYWYRQSLGQGLEFLIYFQGNSAPDKSGLPSDRFSAERTGGSVSTLTIQRTQQEDSAVYLCASSPAGLSPLHFGNGTRLTVT.

The chain employs TRBV27 and TRBJ1-5; D is possibly TRBD1 (6 bases). Germline V CDR1 and CDR2: MNHEY, SMNVEV (reference sequence). There are 15 residues in the CDR3. Trimming shortened V by 8 bases and J by 3 bases, and 17 bases separated the two germline ends. This CDR3 reads CASHEWGATNQPQHF. For the CDR3, the DNA is TGTGCCAGCCACGAATGGGGGGCGACCAATCAGCCCCAGCATTTT.

The genes are TRBV7-3 and TRBJ2-2; a possible D gene is TRBD1 (6 bases). The germline gives CDR1 SGHTA, CDR2 FQGTGA. Trimming stripped 4 bases from V and 4 bases from J, with 10 bases between. The CDR3 consists of 14 residues. The CDR3 protein is CASSSGQFTGELFF. CDR3 DNA sequence: TGTGCCAGCAGCTCAGGACAGTTCACCGGGGAGCTGTTTTTT.

This clonotype was counted between two and nine times. The rearrangement joins TRBV19 to TRBJ2-7, with 7 bases identical to TRBD1. This CDR3 is 14 amino acids long. Germline V gene data show CDR1 as LNHDA and CDR2 as SQIVND (reference sequence). V dropped 5 bases and J dropped 7; count of bases not matched to a gene: 11. The CDR3 nucleotides read TGTGCCAGTAGTGCCCGACAGGGAATGGGGGAGCAGTACTTC. This translates into CASSARQGMGEQYF.

V usage is TRBV7-9 and J usage is TRBJ2-5; 8 bases fit TRBD1. CDR1 is SEHNR, CDR2 FQNEAQ, per germline (reference sequence). Trimming at V came to 1 base and at J to 3 bases, leaving 7 bases not matched to a gene. This CDR3 is 16 amino acids long. CDR3 nucleotide sequence: TGTGCCAGCAGCTTAGTGTTACAGGGGGTGGAAGAGACCCAGTACTTC. It encodes CASSLVLQGVEETQYF.

This clonotype was counted many times. CDR3 sequence: CASSLAGKSNQPQHF. CDR3 sequence (DNA): TGTGCCAGCAGCTTAGCCGGGAAAAGCAATCAGCCCCAGCATTTT. V is TRBV7-9 and J is TRBJ1-5, with D uncertain. CDR1 and CDR2 (germline): SEHNR, FQNEAQ (reference sequence). The CDR3 totals 15 residues. Deletions cut 0 bases from V and 1 base from J, with 7 bases between.

The sample holds many counts of this clonotype. The J gene is TRBJ1-1, the V gene TRBV25-1; D possibly corresponds to TRBD1 (6 bases). CDR1 and CDR2 from the germline V gene are MGHDK and SYGVNS. With 4 bases removed from V and 1 base from J, the gap between germline ends came to 19 bases. The CDR3 consists of 17 residues. This CDR3 reads CASSGRRGGLGNTEAFF. The CDR3 DNA follows: TGTGCCAGCAGTGGCCGTAGGGGGGGCTTGGGGAACACTGAAGCTTTCTTT.

For this clonotype: Here the CDR3 omits its conserved ending phenylalanine or tryptophan, so a read error is the likely source. The CDR3 bases are TGTGCCAGCAGTTTGTGGACAGGGAACACTGAAGCTTTCCTT. Translated: CASSLWTGNTEAFL. The chain has TRBV2 and TRBJ1-1, with 7 bases aligning to TRBD1. The CDR3 extends over 14 amino acids. The germline CDR1 and CDR2 sequences are SNHLY and FYNNEI. V lost 5 bases, J lost 1 base, and 4 bases stayed unmatched.

This clonotype was seen at least ten times. The chain is built from TRBV7-9 and TRBJ2-2; the match to TRBD1 covers 9 bases. Germline V CDR1 and CDR2: SEHNR, FQNEAQ (reference sequence). The trim removed 5 bases at V and 3 bases at J, leaving 4 bases unmatched. The CDR3 length is 15 residues. CDR3 DNA sequence: TGTGCCAGCAGCCCATACAGGGGGCACACCGGGGAGCTGTTTTTT. Its translation: CASSPYRGHTGELFF.

This CDR3 reads CSAGKGRVLDEQYF. The CDR3, as DNA: TGCAGCGCCGGAAAGGGCCGGGTGCTCGACGAGCAGTACTTC. This sequence joins TRBV29-1 and TRBJ2-7; D is unclear. The germline V and J ends were trimmed by 7 bases and 5 bases, with 21 bases remaining between them. Germline values: CDR1 SQVTM, CDR2 ANQGSEA. The CDR3 length is 14 residues.

This rearrangement joins TRBV6-5 to TRBJ1-6, with D hard to call. V was shortened by 7 bases and J by 1 base, with 5 bases between the two germline ends. The V gene's germline CDR1 is MNHEY and CDR2 SVGAGI. This CDR3 is built from 13 residues. This CDR3 reads CASKRSYNSPLHF. The CDR3, as DNA: TGTGCCAGCAAAAGATCCTATAATTCACCCCTCCACTTT.

The CDR3 loop reads CASSPGPTPNYGYTF. For the CDR3, the DNA is TGTGCCAGCAGCCCAGGACCGACACCGAACTATGGCTACACCTTC. The chain carries TRBV7-3 and TRBJ1-2; D unclear. This CDR3 comprises 15 residues. The V end was cut by 5 bases, the J end by 2 bases, with 15 bases between. CDR1 is SGHTA and CDR2 is FQGTGA in the germline V gene.

V usage is TRBV9 and J usage is TRBJ2-7; tentative D call: TRBD2 (5 bases). The CDR3 runs 15 residues. Germline-derived CDR1 and CDR2 are SGDLS and YYNGEE. The germline V and J ends were trimmed by 4 bases and 6 bases, with 20 bases remaining between them. This CDR3 is CASSQVPAGRGEQYF. As DNA, the CDR3 is TGTGCCAGCAGCCAAGTCCCGGCAGGTCGGGGCGAGCAGTACTTC. Using reference TRBV9 and TRBJ2-7 for the parts outside the CDR3, the full variable domain is DSGVTQTPKHLITATGQRVTLRCSPRSGDLSVYWYQQSLDQGLQFLIQYYNGEERAKGNILERFSAQQFPDLHSELNLSSLELGDSALYFCASSQVPAGRGEQYFGPGTRLTVT.

V usage is TRBV7-9 and J usage is TRBJ1-2; D unclear. The germline V and J ends were trimmed by 1 base and 0 bases, with 9 bases remaining between them. Germline assignment: CDR1 SEHNR and CDR2 FQNEAQ (reference sequence). This CDR3 is built from 15 residues. The DNA for the CDR3 is TGTGCCAGCAGCTTAGGTTTCGGAACTAACTATGGCTACACCTTC. It translates to CASSLGFGTNYGYTF.